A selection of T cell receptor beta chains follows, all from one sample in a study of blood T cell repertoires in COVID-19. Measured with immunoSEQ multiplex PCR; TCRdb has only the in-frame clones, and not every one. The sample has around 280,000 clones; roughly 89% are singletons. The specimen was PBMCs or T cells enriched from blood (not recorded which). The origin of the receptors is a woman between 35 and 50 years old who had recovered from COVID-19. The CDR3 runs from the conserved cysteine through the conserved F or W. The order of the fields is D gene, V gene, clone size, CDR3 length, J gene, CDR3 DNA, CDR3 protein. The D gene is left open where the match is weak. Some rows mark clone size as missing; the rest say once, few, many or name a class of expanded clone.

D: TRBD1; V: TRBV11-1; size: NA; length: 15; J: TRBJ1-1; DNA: TGTGCCAGCAGCTATAACAGGGGTTGGGACACTGAAGCTTTCTTT; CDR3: CASSYNRGWDTEAFF
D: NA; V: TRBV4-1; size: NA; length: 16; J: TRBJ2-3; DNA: TGCGCCAGCAGCCAATTAAACCAGGGGCGGACAGATACGCAGTATTTT; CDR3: CASSQLNQGRTDTQYF
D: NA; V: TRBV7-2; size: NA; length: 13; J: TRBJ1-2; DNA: TGTGCCAGCAGCCAAAGGGAGGGGGATGGCTACACCTTC; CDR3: CASSQREGDGYTF
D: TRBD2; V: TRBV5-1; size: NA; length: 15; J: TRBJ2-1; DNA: TGCGCCAGCAGCTTGGTCGCTAGCGGGATCAATGAGCAGTTCTTC; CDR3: CASSLVASGINEQFF
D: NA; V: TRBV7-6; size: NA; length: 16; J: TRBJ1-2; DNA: TGTGCCAGCAGCTTAGAACCGGACAAATCTAACTATGGCTACACCTTC; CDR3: CASSLEPDKSNYGYTF
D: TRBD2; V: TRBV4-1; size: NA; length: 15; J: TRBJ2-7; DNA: TGCGCCAGCAGCCAAGGACTAGCGGATCATTACGAGCAGTACTTC; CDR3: CASSQGLADHYEQYF
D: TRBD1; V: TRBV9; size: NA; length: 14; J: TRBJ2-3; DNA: TGTGCCAGCAGCCAGGGACAGATCACAGATACGCAGTATTTT; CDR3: CASSQGQITDTQYF
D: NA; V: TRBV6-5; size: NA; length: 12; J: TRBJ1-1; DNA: TGTGCCAGCAGCACAACCGCCACCGAAGCTTTCTTT; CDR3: CASSTTATEAFF
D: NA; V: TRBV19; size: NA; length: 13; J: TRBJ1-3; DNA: TGTGCCAGTAGACAAAACTCTGGAAACACCATATATTTT; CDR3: CASRQNSGNTIYF
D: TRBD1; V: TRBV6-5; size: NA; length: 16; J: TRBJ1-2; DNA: TGTGCCAGCAGTTACTCGGGGGCCAGGGGGCGAAATGGCTACACCTTC; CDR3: CASSYSGARGRNGYTF
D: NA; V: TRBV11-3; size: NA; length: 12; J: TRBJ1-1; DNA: TGTGCCAGCAGCTTAAGAGGACAGGAAGCTTTCTTT; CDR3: CASSLRGQEAFF
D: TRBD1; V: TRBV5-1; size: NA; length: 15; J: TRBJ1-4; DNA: TGCGCCAGCAGTAGACAGGGGAGGGGTAATGAAAAACTGTTTTTT; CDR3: CASSRQGRGNEKLFF
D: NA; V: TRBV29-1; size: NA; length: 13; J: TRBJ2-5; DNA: TGCAGCGTTGATCCCGCTGCGGGTGAGACCCAGTACTTC; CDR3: CSVDPAAGETQYF
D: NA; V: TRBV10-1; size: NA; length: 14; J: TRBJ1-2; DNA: TGCGCCAGCAGTAGGACAGTCCTTAACTATGGCTACACCTTC; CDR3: CASSRTVLNYGYTF
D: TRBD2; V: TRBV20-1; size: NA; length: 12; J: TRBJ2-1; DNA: TGCAGTGCTAGTCGGCTAGCGGGAGTTCTGTTCTTC; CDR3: CSASRLAGVLFF
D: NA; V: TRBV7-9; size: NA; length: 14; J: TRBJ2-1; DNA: TGTGCCAGCAGCTTAAATCAGGCCGGTAATGAGCAGTTCTTC; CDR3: CASSLNQAGNEQFF
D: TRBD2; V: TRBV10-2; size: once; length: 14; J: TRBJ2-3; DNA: TGCGCCAGCACGGAGGCGGGGGGGACAGATACGCAGTATTTT; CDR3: CASTEAGGTDTQYF